What follows are 10 T cell receptor beta chains derived from one specimen sequenced in a study of CD8 T cells in ankylosing spondylitis. Antigen specificity for these receptors is unknown. TCRdb used MiXCR to reprocess the 5' RACE reads, holding one entry per CDR3 protein. This sample has around 770,000 distinct CDR3 sequences, with 15% to 20% found just once. Study results and caveats: What appeared characteristic of ankylosing spondylitis blood was a TCR beta motif of fewer than ten highly homologous variants.

The sample consisted of blood, either unsorted or a sorted T cell fraction (not recorded which). These receptors all come from a male donor with ankylosing spondylitis.

The rearrangement joins TRBV4-1 to TRBJ2-5; 9 bases line up with TRBD1. In germline, CDR1 is MGHRA, CDR2 YSYEKL. The CDR3 extends over 18 amino acids. V shed 3 bases, J shed 5 bases, and the junction held 16 bases outside the gene matches. The CDR3 DNA reads TGCGCCAGCAGCCAGGGCCCATCCCGGACAGGGGCCGAGGAGACCCAGTACTTC. Translation gives CASSQGPSRTGAEETQYF.

This clonotype has a handful of counts. This chain connects TRBV20-1 to TRBJ1-6; possible D gene TRBD1, 5 bases. V was trimmed by 3 bases and J by 6 bases, leaving 12 bases between them. Germline V gene data show CDR1 as DFQATT and CDR2 as SNEGSKA (reference sequence). CDR3 length equals 14 residues. The CDR3 DNA follows: TGCAGTGCTAGGTCGGGACTCCTTAATTCACCCCTCCACTTT. Translating it yields CSARSGLLNSPLHF.

This clonotype was counted only a few times. The chain employs TRBV12-3 or TRBV12-4 and TRBJ2-3; 9 bases are a match to TRBD1. The CDR3 has 17 residues. V gave up 6 bases and J gave up 7 bases; unmatched junction bases: 17. The CDR3 DNA follows: TGTGCCAGCAGCCATAAAGAGGACAGGGGCTATACCTATACGCAGTATTTT. Translating it yields CASSHKEDRGYTYTQYF.

A few counts support this clonotype. The chain carries TRBV12-3 or TRBV12-4 and TRBJ1-2; tentative D call: TRBD1 (5 bases). The CDR3 consists of 14 residues. V was cut by 8 bases and J by 6 bases, with 19 bases left in between. The DNA for the CDR3 is TGTGCCAGCTTTCGGTTGGGCTCAGGGAATGGCTACACCTTC. Its protein is CASFRLGSGNGYTF.

J is TRBJ2-3 and V is TRBV9, with 7 nucleotides matching TRBD1. The CDR3 length is 15 residues. V lost 4 bases and J lost 2; bases outside the gene matches: 7. Germline V gene data show CDR1 as SGDLS and CDR2 as YYNGEE. The CDR3: CASSLQQGITDTQYF. CDR3 in DNA: TGTGCCAGCAGCCTTCAACAGGGGATCACAGATACGCAGTATTTT.

This clonotype occurred a few times. This chain uses TRBV20-1 with TRBJ1-2; 9 nucleotides agree with TRBD1. Germline V gives CDR1 DFQATT, CDR2 SNEGSKA (reference sequence). The CDR3 loop spans 13 amino acids. V lost 5 bases, J lost 5 bases, and 6 bases stayed unmatched. Here the CDR3 DNA reads TGCAGTGCTCTGGACAGGGGTCTTTATGGCTACACCTTC. Protein product: CSALDRGLYGYTF.

The chain carries TRBV7-9 and TRBJ2-1; 8 bases align to TRBD1. CDR3 length: 15 amino acids. Germline CDR1 and CDR2: SEHNR and FQNEAQ (reference sequence). V lost 2 bases and J lost 7; bases outside the gene matches: 7. CDR3 amino acids: CASSLQGATWNEQFF. The CDR3 DNA follows: TGTGCCAGCAGCTTACAGGGGGCGACGTGGAATGAGCAGTTCTTC. Looking up the rest from reference TRBV7-9 and TRBJ2-1 gives the full variable domain: DTGVSQNPRHKITKRGQNVTFRCDPISEHNRLYWYRQTLGQGPEFLTYFQNEAQLEKSRLLSDRFSAERPKGSFSTLEIQRTEQGDSAMYLCASSLQGATWNEQFFGPGTRLTVL.

This clonotype was observed once. The V and J genes are TRBV4-1 and TRBJ1-2; 7 bases agree with TRBD1. This CDR3 has 17 amino acids. The V and J ends lost 3 bases and 5 bases, in that order; junction bases with no gene match: 15. From germline, CDR1 is MGHRA and CDR2 YSYEKL. CDR3 in amino acids: CASSQFAGQTTGYGYTF. The CDR3 bases are TGCGCCAGCAGCCAGTTTGCGGGACAGACAACGGGGTATGGCTACACCTTC.

J is TRBJ2-1 and V is TRBV3-1, with D unclear. This CDR3 is 12 amino acids long. CDR1 and CDR2 from the germline V gene are LGHDT and YNNKEL (reference sequence). V dropped 1 base and J dropped 10 bases, with 8 bases sitting between them. The CDR3 sequence: CASSQAPGEQFF. Here the CDR3 DNA reads TGTGCCAGCAGCCAAGCCCCCGGGGAGCAGTTCTTC.

The chain combines TRBV24-1 with TRBJ2-6, with 7 bases aligning to TRBD2. Looked up from germline, CDR1 is KGHDR and CDR2 is SFDVKD. The CDR3 runs to 16 residues. V lost 2 bases and J lost 1; bases outside the gene matches: 1. For the CDR3, the DNA is TGTGCCACCAGTGATTCGGGGGGTTCTGGGGCCAACGTCCTGACTTTC. Translation gives CATSDSGGSGANVLTF.